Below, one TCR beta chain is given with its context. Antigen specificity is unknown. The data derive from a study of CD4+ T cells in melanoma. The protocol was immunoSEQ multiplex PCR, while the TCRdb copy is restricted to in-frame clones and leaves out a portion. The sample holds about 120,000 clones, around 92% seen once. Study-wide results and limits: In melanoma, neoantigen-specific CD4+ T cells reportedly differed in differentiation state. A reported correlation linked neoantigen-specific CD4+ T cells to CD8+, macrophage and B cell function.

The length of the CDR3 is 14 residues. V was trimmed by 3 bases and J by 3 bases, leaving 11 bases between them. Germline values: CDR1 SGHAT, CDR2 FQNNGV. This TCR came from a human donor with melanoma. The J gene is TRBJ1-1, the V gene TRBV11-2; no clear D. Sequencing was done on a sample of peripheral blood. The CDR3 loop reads CASSLAGIHTEAFF. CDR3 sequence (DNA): TGTGCCAGCAGCTTGGCTGGGATACACACTGAAGCTTTCTTT.